These T cell receptor beta chains were read from a single sample in a study of blood T cells in healthy people across ages. TCRdb ran MiXCR on the 5' RACE reads and lists one entry per CDR3 protein. This sample yields 1.5 million to 2 million distinct CDR3 sequences, of which roughly 27% are seen a single time; approximately 7.7% belongs to the top ten. The sequenced sample was blood. Every receptor here comes from a young woman in good health. Each CDR3 is given with its conserved first and last residue. The D gene is left open where the match is weak. A row's size may be missing; if present it is once, few, many or a size class.

TRBJ2-3 many TRBD2 TRBV14 CASSPTLIAGAGTDTQYF TGTGCCAGCAGCCCAACGCTAATAGCGGGAGCCGGAACAGATACGCAGTATTTT
TRBJ1-1 few TRBD1 TRBV5-1 CASSLGTGGYNTEAFF TGCGCCAGCAGCTTGGGGACAGGGGGCTATAACACTGAAGCTTTCTTT
TRBJ1-5 . . TRBV7-2 CASSFSWGSNQPQHF TGTGCCAGCAGCTTTTCTTGGGGCAGTAATCAGCCCCAGCATTTT
TRBJ2-5 few TRBD2 TRBV28 CASSSAGGSLTQYF TGTGCCAGCAGTTCAGCGGGGGGTTCTTTAACCCAGTACTTC
TRBJ2-7 many TRBD2 TRBV12-3/TRBV12-4 CASSPGTSGVADEQYF TGTGCCAGCAGTCCGGGGACTAGCGGGGTCGCGGACGAGCAGTACTTC
TRBJ2-2 . . TRBV12-5 CASGLSPRTENTGELFF TGTGCTAGTGGTTTGTCTCCCAGGACAGAGAACACCGGGGAGCTGTTTTTT
TRBJ1-3 once . TRBV7-2 CASSGRPQVPGNTIYF TGTGCCAGCAGCGGAAGACCACAGGTACCTGGAAACACCATATATTTT
TRBJ1-5 few . TRBV4-1 CASSPNPDRNNQPQHF TGCGCCAGCAGCCCAAACCCAGACAGGAACAATCAGCCCCAGCATTTT
TRBJ2-3 . . TRBV6-6 CASQSYNTQYF TGTGCCAGTCAATCCTACAATACGCAGTATTTT
TRBJ1-5 . . TRBV15 CATSATQGSHQPQHF TGTGCCACCAGCGCTACACAGGGAAGCCATCAGCCCCAGCATTTT
TRBJ2-7 many TRBD2 TRBV7-6 CASSAGTSGYEQYF TGTGCCAGCAGCGCCGGGACTAGTGGATACGAGCAGTACTTC
TRBJ1-2 . . TRBV11-2 CASSSLRTYPRHYGYTF TGTGCCAGCAGCTCCCTTCGGACTTACCCCCGACACTATGGCTACACCTTC
TRBJ2-1 many TRBD2 TRBV10-3 CAISESTSGNNEQFF TGTGCCATCAGTGAGTCAACTAGCGGTAACAATGAGCAGTTCTTC
TRBJ2-1 many . TRBV15 CATSRDLGTLYNEQFF TGTGCCACCAGCAGAGATCTAGGGACCCTCTACAATGAGCAGTTCTTC
TRBJ2-1 few TRBD2 TRBV18 CASSPWTSGTYNEQFF TGTGCCAGCTCACCATGGACTAGCGGGACCTACAATGAGCAGTTCTTC
TRBJ1-5 once . TRBV30 CAWSEGASNQPQHF TGTGCCTGGAGTGAAGGGGCTAGCAATCAGCCCCAGCATTTT
TRBJ2-3 . . TRBV28 CASRWTTDTQYF TGTGCCAGCCGATGGACAACAGATACGCAGTATTTT
TRBJ2-2 . TRBD1 TRBV24-1 CATSDPGQANTGELFF TGTGCCACCAGTGATCCGGGACAGGCAAACACCGGGGAGCTGTTTTTT
TRBJ1-1 few . TRBV6-5 CASRRVMNTEAFF TGTGCCAGCAGGAGGGTTATGAACACTGAAGCTTTCTTT
TRBJ2-2 few . TRBV6-5 CASSYSSPGELFF TGTGCCAGCAGTTACTCAAGCCCCGGGGAGCTGTTTTTT
TRBJ2-5 few TRBD1 TRBV5-1 CASSRGTGKKETQYF TGCGCCAGCAGCCGGGGGACAGGGAAAAAAGAGACCCAGTATTTC
TRBJ2-3 . . TRBV19 CASSIAASDTQYF TGTGCCAGTAGTATAGCAGCTTCAGATACGCAGTATTTT
TRBJ2-5 once . TRBV4-1 CASSQEEVLRGGETQYF TGCGCCAGCAGCCAAGAGGAAGTGCTTCGAGGAGGGGAGACCCAGTACTTC
TRBJ2-2 . TRBD1 TRBV5-5 CASSLASGQVDTGELFF TGTGCCAGCAGCCTCGCATCGGGACAGGTGGACACCGGGGAGCTGTTTTTT
TRBJ1-1 . TRBD1 TRBV29-1 CSVRVGGGPEAFF TGCAGCGTTCGAGTGGGAGGGGGCCCTGAAGCTTTCTTT
TRBJ1-5 . . TRBV12-3/TRBV12-4 CASSVEISNQPQHF TGTGCCAGCTCAGTGGAGATTAGCAATCAGCCCCAGCATTTT
TRBJ2-7 few . TRBV10-3 CAIRKDYEQYF TGTGCCATCAGAAAAGACTACGAGCAGTACTTC
TRBJ1-6 few TRBD1 TRBV18 CASSLGGGDNSPLHF TGTGCCAGCTCGTTAGGAGGGGGCGATAATTCACCCCTCCACTTT
TRBJ2-7 many TRBD1 TRBV12-3/TRBV12-4 CASSSRTGFEQYF TGTGCCAGCAGTTCACGGACAGGATTCGAGCAGTACTTC
TRBJ2-5 few . TRBV4-1 CASSQGDGPNLQETQYF TGCGCCAGCAGTCAAGGGGATGGTCCGAACCTCCAAGAGACCCAGTACTTC
TRBJ1-1 . . TRBV12-3/TRBV12-4 CASSPRPFQETEAFF TGTGCCAGCAGTCCCCGACCTTTTCAGGAGACTGAAGCTTTCTTT
TRBJ2-7 few TRBD1 TRBV2 CASRRTGGNYEQYF TGTGCCAGCAGACGGACAGGGGGTAACTACGAGCAGTACTTC
TRBJ2-7 few . TRBV5-1 CASSPSMSTYEQYF TGCGCCAGCAGCCCCTCGATGAGTACCTACGAGCAGTACTTC
TRBJ2-1 . . TRBV7-2 CANSITRNSYNEQFF TGTGCCAACAGCATTACTAGAAATAGCTACAATGAGCAGTTCTTC
TRBJ2-5 few TRBD2 TRBV7-9 CASSSSPGLAGGQETQYF TGTGCCAGCAGCTCGAGCCCGGGACTAGCGGGGGGCCAAGAGACCCAGTACTTC
TRBJ2-7 few TRBD1 TRBV9 CASSGPGTGPYEQYF TGTGCCAGCAGCGGACCCGGGACAGGTCCCTACGAGCAGTACTTC
TRBJ1-5 . . TRBV7-2 CASSLVGGLVNQPQHF TGTGCCAGCAGCTTAGTGGGGGGGCTGGTCAATCAGCCCCAGCATTTT
TRBJ1-1 many TRBD1 TRBV5-1 CASSLAGGRGEAFF TGCGCCAGCAGCTTGGCAGGGGGCCGGGGGGAAGCTTTCTTT
TRBJ2-3 few . TRBV7-8 CASSRAWQGTDTQYF TGTGCCAGCAGCAGAGCCTGGCAGGGCACAGATACGCAGTATTTT
TRBJ2-7 . . TRBV20-1 CSATDPPEQYF TGCAGTGCCACGGACCCCCCCGAGCAGTACTTC
TRBJ1-2 . . TRBV4-1 CASSQDATGIGYGYTF TGCGCCAGCAGCCAAGACGCCACAGGGATTGGCTATGGCTACACCTTC
TRBJ2-7 . TRBD2 TRBV29-1 CSVVSGRETYEQYF TGCAGCGTCGTGTCGGGGCGGGAGACGTATGAGCAGTACTTC
TRBJ1-6 . . TRBV11-2 CASSSGRGYSPLHF TGTGCCAGCAGCTCCGGCAGGGGTTACTCACCCCTCCACTTT
TRBJ2-1 few TRBD2 TRBV27 CASSFAGGAYNEQFF TGTGCCAGCAGTTTTGCGGGAGGGGCGTACAATGAGCAGTTCTTC
TRBJ2-1 . TRBD2 TRBV11-2 CASSSRAGNSYNGQFF TGTGCCAGCAGCTCGAGAGCGGGGAACTCCTACAATGGGCAGTTCTTC
TRBJ1-2 many . TRBV20-1 CSANPPGGGYTF TGCAGTGCCAACCCCCCCGGGGGCGGCTACACCTTC
TRBJ2-1 . TRBD2 TRBV3-1 CASSLGLAGGPGEQFF TGTGCCAGCAGCCTTGGACTAGCGGGAGGGCCAGGTGAGCAGTTCTTC
TRBJ2-7 many TRBD1 TRBV29-1 CSVERGQGAYEQYF TGCAGCGTTGAAAGGGGACAGGGGGCCTACGAGCAGTACTTC